The source of this T cell receptor beta chain is a study of blood T cells in healthy people across ages. Overall study: About one barcoded beta molecule per two T cells was captured by template switching. Study-level results: Estimates drawn from one million T cells were deemed to understate diversity.

Alongside a J-beta primer mix, a sample-barcoded 5' primer served in a second PCR lasting about 7 to 11 cycles. TCRdb re-called the 5' RACE reads with MiXCR, one entry per CDR3 protein. This table has 1 million to 1.2 million distinct CDR3 sequences, around two fifths appearing once. The V and J ends lost 0 bases and 2 bases, in that order; junction bases with no gene match: 7. CDR3 length equals 17 residues. Germline CDR1 and CDR2: DFQATT and SNEGSKA (reference sequence). Note on this clonotype: Its specificity is unknown.

The source of this sequence is a man in his late teens or twenties in good health. The genes are TRBV20-1 and TRBJ2-3, with 11 nucleotides matching TRBD2. The sequenced sample was blood. CDR3 in DNA: TGCAGTGCTAGAGATGGGGCTAGCGGGGGGTTCACAGATACGCAGTATTTT. Translated: CSARDGASGGFTDTQYF.